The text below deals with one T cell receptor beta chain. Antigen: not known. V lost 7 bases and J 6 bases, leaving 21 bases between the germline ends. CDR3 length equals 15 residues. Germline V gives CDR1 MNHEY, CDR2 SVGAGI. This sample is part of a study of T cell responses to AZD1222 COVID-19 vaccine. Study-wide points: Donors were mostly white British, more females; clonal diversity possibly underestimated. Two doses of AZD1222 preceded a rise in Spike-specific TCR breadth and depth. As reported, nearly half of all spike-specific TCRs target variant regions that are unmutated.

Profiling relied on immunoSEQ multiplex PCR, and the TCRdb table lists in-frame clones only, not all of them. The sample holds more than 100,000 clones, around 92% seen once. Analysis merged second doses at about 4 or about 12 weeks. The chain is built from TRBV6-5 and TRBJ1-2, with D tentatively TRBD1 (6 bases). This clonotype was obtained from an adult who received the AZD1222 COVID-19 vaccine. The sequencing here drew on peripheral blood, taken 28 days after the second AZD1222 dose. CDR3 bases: TGTGCCAGCAACCTCGGGGCAGGGGCGAGGAATGGCTACACCTTC. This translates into CASNLGAGARNGYTF.